This is a list of T cell receptor beta chains from one sample in a study of blood T cell repertoires in COVID-19. The table came from immunoSEQ multiplex PCR; TCRdb's copy has only in-frame clones and leaves some out. The table records 120,000 or so clones, roughly 80% of them present only once. Sequencing input: peripheral blood. The receptors come from a human donor in a cohort sampled during active COVID-19. Each CDR3 is given without its conserved first and last residue.

j_call	v_call	cdr3_aa
TRBJ1-1	TRBV18	ASSIGGNTEAF
TRBJ2-3	TRBV29-1	SVERSADTQY
TRBJ2-5	TRBV7-9	ASSLDLRGLIETQY
TRBJ2-3	TRBV11-2	ASSLGGQGSTQY
TRBJ2-2	TRBV9	ASSVGLDQGGTGELF
TRBJ2-5	TRBV5-4	ASSPTGTGGRETQY
TRBJ2-3	TRBV11-3	ASSRGTRADTQY
TRBJ2-2	TRBV7-6	ASSFGTGAPGELF
TRBJ2-7	TRBV4-1	ASSMGQGGSYEQY
TRBJ1-5	TRBV6-5	ASSYSGRNQPQH
TRBJ2-4	TRBV4-3	ASSQDWGGGLL
TRBJ2-3	TRBV24-1	ATSDTGTSADTQY